This entry concerns a single T cell receptor beta chain. This CDR3 has 13 amino acids. V lost 5 bases and J lost 1, with 8 bases in between. Per the original data handling: How many nucleated cells were present was estimated from reference gene primer amplification. TCRdb's copy holds only in-frame clones and misses some; the assay was immunoSEQ multiplex PCR. V, J and clone size are taken as reported in that table, and D and trimming were inferred from the DNA itself. The sample holds 150,000 to 200,000 clones; around 80% are singletons and the top ten take roughly 19%. This sample stems from a study of blood T cell repertoires in COVID-19. Study-wide background: Two negative PCRs, clearance, or symptom resolution were required of recovered Cohort 3 donors. Researchers got acute and convalescent COVID-19 samples from the United States, Italy and Spain.

The sample comprised PBMCs or T cells enriched from blood (not recorded which). This chain connects TRBV12-3 or TRBV12-4 to TRBJ1-1; D is uncertain. This receptor was obtained from a woman in her seventies in a cohort exposed to, infected with or recovered from COVID-19 (not recorded which). For the CDR3, the DNA is TGTGCCAGCAGTCCACAGCAGAACACTGAAGCTTTCTTT. Translated, it gives CASSPQQNTEAFF.